The rows below give T cell receptor beta chains drawn from one sample of a study of blood T cell repertoires in COVID-19. Profiled with immunoSEQ multiplex PCR; TCRdb holds only in-frame clones, not every one. The data hold 250,000 to 300,000 clones, with approximately 82% observed a single time. Specimen: peripheral blood. These TCRs come from a man in his sixties who had recovered from COVID-19. Both conserved end residues are part of each CDR3. A D gene is named only where the DNA matches it firmly. Clone sizes are given selectively: once, few, many, or a class where the clone is expanded.

clone_size d_call j_call v_call cdr3_nt cdr3_aa
. . TRBJ2-7 TRBV7-6 TGTGCCAGCAGCCAGCGAAGGAGAATGGAGCAGTACTTC CASSQRRRMEQYF
. . TRBJ1-6 TRBV18 TGTGCCAGCTCACGGGGGCCAAGCTCCTATAATTCACCCCTCCACTTT CASSRGPSSYNSPLHF
few TRBD1 TRBJ2-1 TRBV19 TGTGCCAGTAGGTTGGACAGGAGCTCCTACAATGAGCAGTTCTTC CASRLDRSSYNEQFF
. TRBD2 TRBJ2-7 TRBV6-5 TGTGCCAGCAGGACCGATCCCTTCCCGGGGGGCGAGCAGTACTTC CASRTDPFPGGEQYF
few TRBD2 TRBJ2-3 TRBV19 TGTGCCAGTAGTACCGGGACTAGCGGGAGGGTGGCGGATACGCAGTATTTT CASSTGTSGRVADTQYF
once . TRBJ1-1 TRBV2 TGTGCCAGCAGTGAAGTGCAGGGGTACACTGAAGCTTTCTTT CASSEVQGYTEAFF
. . TRBJ2-5 TRBV5-1 TGCGCCAGCAGTCGCCAAGAGACCCAGTACTTC CASSRQETQYF
. TRBD2 TRBJ2-1 TRBV28 TGTGCCAGCAGCCTTAGCGGGGGGGCGCCTGAGCAGTTCTTC CASSLSGGAPEQFF
. . TRBJ2-3 TRBV5-1 TGCGCCAGCAGCCCCCGACAGAGCTTCACAGATACGCAGTATTTT CASSPRQSFTDTQYF
once TRBD1 TRBJ2-5 TRBV28 TGTGCCAGCAGACCGACAGGGCTACAAGAGACCCAGTACTTC CASRPTGLQETQYF
. TRBD1 TRBJ2-3 TRBV19 TGTGCCAGCGCCACAGGGGGCTATGGCACAGATACGCAGTATTTT CASATGGYGTDTQYF
. TRBD2 TRBJ2-5 TRBV15 TGTGCCACCAGCAGAGATCAGCTAGCGGGAGGGTTGGGGGAGACCCAGTACTTC CATSRDQLAGGLGETQYF
. TRBD1 TRBJ1-5 TRBV6-5 TGTGCCAGCAGTTCAGGGGGTAATCAGCCCCAGCATTTT CASSSGGNQPQHF
. TRBD2 TRBJ2-1 TRBV25-1 TGTGCCAGCAGTGAATTTTGGTCGTGGGGACTAGGCGATGCTGAGCAGTTCTTC CASSEFWSWGLGDAEQFF
once TRBD1 TRBJ1-1 TRBV19 TGTGCCAGTAGTATCGGCGGACAGGTCGGGACGGAAGCTTTCTTT CASSIGGQVGTEAFF
. TRBD1 TRBJ2-7 TRBV4-1 TGCGCCAGCAGCCGCAGCTCCTGGGACAGGGGCTACGAGCAGTACTTC CASSRSSWDRGYEQYF